One sample yielded the 23 T cell receptor beta chains listed below, sequenced in a study of persistence of HIV-infected CD4 T cells. Cells were stimulated with overlapping HIV-1 Gag 15-mer peptides. Sorted nonresponding memory CD4+ T cells were CD40L-negative, CD69-negative, CD45RO-high. The libraries were made with immunoSEQ version 4 in survey mode. Libraries were prepared by immunoSEQ multiplex PCR; TCRdb keeps only in-frame clonotypes and omits some of them. The data hold 35,000 or so clones, with approximately 87% observed a single time. The antigens for these receptors are not known. The sequences come from cultured CD4+ T cells from PBMCs, collected from a patient who received antiretroviral therapy. The receptors here all came from an adult with HIV. The donor label of this sample is uncertain.

This clone was seen a single time. The rearrangement joins TRBV28 to TRBJ2-7; TRBD2 agrees at 12 bases. The trim removed 5 bases at V and 4 bases at J, leaving 6 bases unmatched. CDR3 size: 15 residues. Germline lookup yields CDR1 MDHEN and CDR2 SYDVKM. CDR3 bases: TGTGCCAGCAGTCAATGGACTAGCGGGACGTACGAGCAGTACTTC. The encoded protein is CASSQWTSGTYEQYF.

The chain has TRBV15 and TRBJ1-3; D is undetermined. There are 17 residues in the CDR3. Germline V gene data show CDR1 as LNHNV and CDR2 as YYDKDF (reference sequence). V was cut by 0 bases and J by 0 bases, with 12 bases left in between. The CDR3 protein is CATSRDLVSNSGNTIYF. CDR3 DNA: TGTGCCACCAGCAGAGATCTTGTGTCCAACTCTGGAAACACCATATATTTT.

This chain connects TRBV2 to TRBJ2-2, with 15 bases matching TRBD2. The CDR3 covers 18 residues. V trimming: 10 bases; J trimming: 1 base; junction bases outside the gene matches: 10. Germline V gene data show CDR1 as SNHLY and CDR2 as FYNNEI. The DNA for the CDR3 is TGTGCCACCACCGGGGGACTAGCGGGGGGCCGGAACACCGGGGAGCTGTTTTTT. Translation: CATTGGLAGGRNTGELFF.

The sample holds a few counts of this clone. The chain carries TRBV10-2 and TRBJ1-2; D possibly corresponds to TRBD1 (6 bases). This CDR3 spans 14 amino acids. Germline CDR1 and CDR2: WSHSY and SAAADI. Trimming cost V 5 bases and J 3 bases, with 13 bases left between them. The CDR3 protein is CASSLTGHDYGYTF. The CDR3 coding sequence is TGCGCCAGCAGTCTAACGGGACACGACTATGGCTACACCTTC.

The chain combines TRBV5-5 with TRBJ1-5; weak D call: TRBD1 (5 bases). V shed 0 bases and J shed 3 bases, with 13 bases lying between them. The CDR3 is 16 amino acids. Germline values: CDR1 SGHKS, CDR2 YYEKEE (reference sequence). DNA of the CDR3: TGTGCCAGCAGCTTGGAAGGGGTCAGTGACAATCAGCCCCAGCATTTT. It yields the protein CASSLEGVSDNQPQHF. Complete variable domain (other parts from reference TRBV5-5 and TRBJ1-5): DAGVTQSPTHLIKTRGQQVTLRCSPISGHKSVSWYQQVLGQGPQFIFQYYEKEERGRGNFPDRFSARQFPNYSSELNVNALLLGDSALYLCASSLEGVSDNQPQHFGDGTRLSIL.

V usage is TRBV2 and J usage is TRBJ2-1, with 12 bases aligning to TRBD2. Germline CDR1 SNHLY, CDR2 FYNNEI. V was clipped by 5 bases and J by 8 bases; unmatched bases: 10. CDR3 length: 16 residues. Here the CDR3 DNA reads TGTGCCAGCAGTATAAGACTAGCGGGGGCTGGGGATGAGCAGTTCTTC. Protein product: CASSIRLAGAGDEQFF.

This clone was recorded a few times. V is TRBV5-1 and J is TRBJ1-4; the D is unclear. Germline CDR1 and CDR2: SGHRS and YFSETQ. The CDR3 contains 18 residues. The V end was cut by 4 bases, the J end by 2 bases, with 21 bases between. CDR3 DNA sequence: TGCGCCAGCAGCGAACACATCAACACTTCAGCGACTAATGAAAAACTGTTTTTT. Translating it yields CASSEHINTSATNEKLFF.

The gene calls are TRBV5-1 and TRBJ1-1; TRBD1 might be the D (5 bases). CDR1 is SGHRS and CDR2 is YFSETQ in the germline V gene. The CDR3 is 16 amino acids. Trimming took off 4 bases at V and 1 base at J, with 17 bases between the two ends. The CDR3 DNA sequence: TGCGCCAGCAGCCCTGTCGCAGGGCTAGGGAACACTGAAGCTTTCTTT. This gives the protein CASSPVAGLGNTEAFF.

This clone was observed once. This sequence joins TRBV7-2 and TRBJ1-4; D gene uncertain. V gave up 1 base and J gave up 4 bases, with 10 bases separating them. Germline V lookup: CDR1 SGHTA, CDR2 FQGNSA. The CDR3 extends over 15 amino acids. The CDR3 sequence: CASSLVAGRNEKLFF. DNA for the CDR3: TGTGCCAGCAGCTTAGTGGCCGGTCGTAATGAAAAACTGTTTTTT.

This chain links TRBV11-3 with TRBJ2-7; no clear D gene. The V end was cut by 4 bases, the J end by 1 base, with 8 bases between. The CDR3 contains 13 residues. Germline CDR1 reads SGHNT; CDR2 reads YENEEA. Here the CDR3 reads CASSSGGSYEQYF. The CDR3 region has the DNA TGTGCCAGCAGCTCGGGTGGTTCCTACGAGCAGTACTTC.

V and J are TRBV6-6 and TRBJ2-5; D remains ambiguous. This CDR3 has 11 residues. Germline values: CDR1 MNHNY, CDR2 SVGAGI (reference sequence). V lost 0 bases and J 6 bases, leaving 2 bases between the germline ends. CDR3 in amino acids: CASSYSQTQYF. The CDR3, as DNA: TGTGCCAGCAGTTACTCGCAGACCCAGTACTTC.

Only one count was recorded for this clone. The rearrangement uses TRBV24-1 and TRBJ2-1; TRBD2 matches at 14 bases. The CDR3 covers 16 residues. Looked up from germline, CDR1 is KGHDR and CDR2 is SFDVKD. V shed 4 bases and J 9 bases; nucleotides not matched to a gene: 7. The CDR3 here is CATSEPGTSGGLEQFF. The CDR3 bases are TGTGCCACCAGTGAGCCCGGGACTAGCGGGGGTCTTGAGCAGTTCTTC.

V is TRBV27 and J is TRBJ2-4; possibly TRBD1 for D (5 bases). From germline, CDR1 is MNHEY and CDR2 SMNVEV (reference sequence). Trimming stripped 3 bases from V and 1 base from J, with 13 bases between. The CDR3 has 16 amino acids. This CDR3 is CASSLGQGFAKNIQYF. The DNA for the CDR3 is TGTGCCAGCAGTTTGGGGCAGGGTTTCGCCAAAAACATTCAGTACTTC.

J is TRBJ1-1 and V is TRBV10-3; no reliable D call. Per germline, CDR1 ENHRY and CDR2 SYGVKD. This CDR3 contains 12 residues. The V end was cut by 10 bases, the J end by 1 base, with 10 bases between. The CDR3, as DNA: TGTGCCACGATGACTGGGAACACTGAAGCTTTCTTT. It specifies CATMTGNTEAFF.

The V and J genes are TRBV7-3 and TRBJ2-2; D call uncertain. V lost 1 base to trimming and J lost 2 bases, with 8 bases between them. The germline V gene has CDR1 SGHTA and CDR2 FQGTGA. This CDR3 has 15 amino acids. Written as DNA, the CDR3 is TGTGCCAGCAGCTTAAAATCCAGTAACACCGGGGAGCTGTTTTTT. Amino acids: CASSLKSSNTGELFF.

The chain couples TRBV28 to TRBJ1-1; 7 bases fit TRBD1. CDR1 and CDR2 (germline): MDHEN, SYDVKM. This CDR3 has 15 amino acids. Trimming cost V 5 bases and J 6 bases; bases outside gene matches: 12. CDR3 nucleotide sequence: TGTGCCAGCAGTCCCCAGACAGGGTTTTGGGCTGAAGCTTTCTTT. Its translation is CASSPQTGFWAEAFF.

V usage is TRBV6-5 and J usage is TRBJ1-1; maybe TRBD1 (6 bases). V was trimmed by 8 bases and J by 8 bases, leaving 21 bases between them. The CDR3 loop spans 14 amino acids. Per the germline V gene, CDR1 is MNHEY and CDR2 is SVGAGI. This chain's CDR3 is CASFRTGPTGEAFF. Written as DNA, the CDR3 is TGTGCCAGCTTTAGAACAGGTCCTACAGGGGAAGCTTTCTTT.

The rearrangement links TRBV28 to TRBJ2-1, with 10 bases lining up with TRBD1. Germline V gene lookup returns CDR1 MDHEN and CDR2 SYDVKM. V dropped 1 base and J dropped 3; count of bases not matched to a gene: 9. CDR3 size: 18 residues. This CDR3 is CASSLFSFWTGGYNEQFF. DNA for the CDR3: TGTGCCAGCAGTTTATTCTCCTTTTGGACAGGGGGCTACAATGAGCAGTTCTTC.

The chain employs TRBV4-2 and TRBJ2-1; D possibly corresponds to TRBD1 (5 bases). The V end was cut by 6 bases, the J end by 1 base, with 10 bases between. This CDR3 is built from 14 residues. Germline V gives CDR1 LGHNA, CDR2 YNFKEQ. CDR3 residues: CASSVGQSYNEQFF. The CDR3 nucleotides read TGTGCCAGCAGTGTGGGGCAATCCTACAATGAGCAGTTCTTC.

The chain is built from TRBV19 and TRBJ2-1, with 11 positions matching TRBD2. After removal of 9 bases from V and 2 bases from J, the junction contained 6 bases not matched to a gene. The CDR3 covers 15 residues. CDR1 and CDR2 (germline): LNHDA, SQIVND (reference sequence). The CDR3 DNA reads TGTGCCAGCACAACTAGCGGGGGAACCTACAATGAGCAGTTCTTC. Translated: CASTTSGGTYNEQFF.

V usage is TRBV3-1 (or the pseudogene TRBV3-2) and J usage is TRBJ2-1; the D gene is possibly TRBD2 (6 bases). Germline CDR1 and CDR2: LGHDT and YNNKEL (reference sequence). The CDR3 totals 18 residues. V was clipped by 0 bases and J by 7 bases, with 22 bases between them. CDR3 residues: CASSQDPSGGIGNNEQFF. The CDR3 region has the DNA TGTGCCAGCAGCCAAGACCCAAGTGGGGGGATCGGAAATAATGAGCAGTTCTTC.

V gene TRBV7-3 combines with J gene TRBJ2-1, with 9 bases aligning to TRBD1. Germline V gene data show CDR1 as SGHTA and CDR2 as FQGTGA. This CDR3 has 15 amino acids. Trimming removed 5 bases from V and 6 bases from J; junction bases left unmatched: 8. CDR3 region: CASSPGQGGLNEQFF. CDR3 sequence (DNA): TGTGCCAGCAGCCCGGGACAGGGAGGCCTCAATGAGCAGTTCTTC.

V and J are TRBV3-1 (or the pseudogene TRBV3-2) and TRBJ2-3; D not resolved. The CDR3 length is 15 residues. The V gene lost 4 bases and the J gene lost 1 base, with 12 bases spanning the gap. CDR1 LGHDT and CDR2 YNNKEL come from the germline V gene (reference sequence). CDR3 nucleotide sequence: TGTGCCAGCAGCCCCGCACTATATGGCACAGATACGCAGTATTTT. This sequence encodes CASSPALYGTDTQYF.